The clone carrying this TCR beta chain appeared a few times. Its matching antigen is unknown. The ViraFEST assay expanded antigen-specific CD4+ T cells with viral peptide pools before sequencing. Subsequent to 10 days of culture, CD4+ T cells were isolated. Participants received two doses of either the BNT162b2 or mRNA-1273 vaccine. With around 10 ug/ml peptides and around 9.6 IU/ml IL-2, fewer than 2.5 million PBMC per well were cultured. The authors exchanged half the medium for IL-2 medium on days 3 and 7. The CDR3 totals 15 residues. Germline-derived CDR1 and CDR2 are SGDLS and YYNGEE. Between the trimmed V and J ends, which lost 0 bases and 0 bases, there was a span of 9 bases. Method: immunoSEQ multiplex PCR; TCRdb's copy keeps in-frame clones and lacks some. The data show fewer than 20,000 clones, about 80% seen once. The data derive from a study of vaccination effects on CD4 cells after COVID-19.

Study findings and constraints: Researchers report that only 1 of 255 vaccine-induced clones in healthy vaccinees cross-reacted with common cold coronaviruses.

This TCR derives from a human donor who received a COVID-19 vaccine. The source material was CD4+ T cells from PBMCs cultured with HCoV-NL63 spike peptides, sampled after COVID-19 vaccination. The gene calls are TRBV9 and TRBJ1-1, with D possibly TRBD1 on 6 matching bases. The CDR3 loop reads CASSVGGQMNTEAFF. DNA for the CDR3: TGTGCCAGCAGCGTAGGGGGGCAGATGAACACTGAAGCTTTCTTT.